What follows describes a single T cell receptor beta chain. Its matching antigen is unknown. Germline CDR1 WNHNN, CDR2 SYGVQD (reference sequence). The CDR3 loop spans 14 amino acids. The V segment lost 3 bases and the J segment 15 bases; nucleotides outside the gene matches: 12. The data were produced by immunoSEQ multiplex PCR, yet TCRdb's version contains in-frame clones alone and is incomplete. Of 250,000 or so clones in the sample, 70% are singletons; the top ten hold 15%. The record originates from a study of cytotoxic CD8 clonotypes in ibrutinib-treated CLL. Study overall: On average, each sample had some 260,000 productive templates and roughly 95,000 productive rearrangements. Findings of the study overall: Shared public clonotypes were rare, and on treatment they either got smaller or stayed the same.

The material was PBMCs, obtained after 24 months of ibrutinib treatment. The chain employs TRBV10-1 and TRBJ2-1, with 9 bases identical to TRBD2. This sequence was found in a human donor with chronic lymphocytic leukemia. This CDR3 reads CASSDTAGGDKRFF. Written as DNA, the CDR3 is TGCGCCAGCAGTGACACAGCGGGAGGCGATAAGAGGTTCTTC.